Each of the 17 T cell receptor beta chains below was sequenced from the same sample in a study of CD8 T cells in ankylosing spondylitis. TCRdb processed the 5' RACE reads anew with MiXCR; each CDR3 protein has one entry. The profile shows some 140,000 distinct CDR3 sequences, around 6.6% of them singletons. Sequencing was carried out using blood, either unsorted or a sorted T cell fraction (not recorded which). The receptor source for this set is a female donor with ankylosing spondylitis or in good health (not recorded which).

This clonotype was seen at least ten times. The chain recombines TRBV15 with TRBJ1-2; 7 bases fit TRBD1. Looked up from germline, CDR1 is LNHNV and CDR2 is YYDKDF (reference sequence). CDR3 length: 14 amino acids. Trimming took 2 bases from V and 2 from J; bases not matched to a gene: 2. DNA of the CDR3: TGTGCCACCAGCAGACGACAGGGAAACTATGGCTACACCTTC. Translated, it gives CATSRRQGNYGYTF.

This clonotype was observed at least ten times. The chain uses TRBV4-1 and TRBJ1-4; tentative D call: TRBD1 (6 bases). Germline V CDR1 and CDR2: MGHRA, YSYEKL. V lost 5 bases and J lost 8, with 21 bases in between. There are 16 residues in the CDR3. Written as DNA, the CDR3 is TGCGCCAGCAGCGGCCATAGGGGGACGTTATTGGAAAAACTGTTTTTT. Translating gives CASSGHRGTLLEKLFF.

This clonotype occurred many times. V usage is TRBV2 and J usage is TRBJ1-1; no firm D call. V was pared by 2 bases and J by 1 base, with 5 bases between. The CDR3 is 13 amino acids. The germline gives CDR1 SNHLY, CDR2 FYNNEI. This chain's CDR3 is CASSELGNTEAFF. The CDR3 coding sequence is TGTGCCAGCAGTGAATTAGGGAACACTGAAGCTTTCTTT.

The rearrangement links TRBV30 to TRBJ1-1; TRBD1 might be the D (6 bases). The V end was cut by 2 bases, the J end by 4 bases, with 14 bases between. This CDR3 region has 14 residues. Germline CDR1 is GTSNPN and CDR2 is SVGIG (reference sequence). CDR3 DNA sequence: TGTGCCTGGAGTCCAGGTGGGGGGGCCACTGAAGCTTTCTTT. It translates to CAWSPGGGATEAFF.

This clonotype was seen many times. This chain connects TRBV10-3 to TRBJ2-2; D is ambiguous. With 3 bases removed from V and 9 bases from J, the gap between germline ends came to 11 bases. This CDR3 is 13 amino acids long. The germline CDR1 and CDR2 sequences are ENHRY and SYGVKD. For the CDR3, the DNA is TGTGCCATCAGTGAAATAGGAAACTGGGAGCTGTTTTTT. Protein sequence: CAISEIGNWELFF.

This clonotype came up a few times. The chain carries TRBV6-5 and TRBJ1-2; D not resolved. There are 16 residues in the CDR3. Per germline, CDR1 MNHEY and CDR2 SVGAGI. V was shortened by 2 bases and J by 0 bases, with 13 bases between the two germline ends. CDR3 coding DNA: TGTGCCAGCAGTTACGGTGTCAGGCCCTCTAACTATGGCTACACCTTC. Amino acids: CASSYGVRPSNYGYTF.

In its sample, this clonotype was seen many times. This chain's CDR3 is CASSLVGRVGNTEAFF. CDR3 in DNA: TGTGCCAGCAGCTTAGTTGGACGTGTAGGGAACACTGAAGCTTTCTTT. The chain has TRBV7-2 and TRBJ1-1; no clear D gene. The V gene's germline CDR1 is SGHTA and CDR2 FQGNSA. CDR3 length equals 16 residues. V lost 1 base, J lost 1 base, and 13 bases lay in between.

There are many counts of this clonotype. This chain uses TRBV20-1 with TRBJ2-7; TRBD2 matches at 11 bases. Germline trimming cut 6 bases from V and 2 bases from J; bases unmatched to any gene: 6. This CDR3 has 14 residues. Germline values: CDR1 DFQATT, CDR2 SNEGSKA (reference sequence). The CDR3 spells CSATTSGAPYEQYF. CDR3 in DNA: TGCAGTGCAACGACTAGCGGGGCCCCCTACGAGCAGTACTTC.

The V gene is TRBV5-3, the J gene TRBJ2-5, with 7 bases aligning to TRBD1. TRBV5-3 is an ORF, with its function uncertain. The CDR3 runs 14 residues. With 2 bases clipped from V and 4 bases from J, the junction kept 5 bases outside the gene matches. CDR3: CARSLRQGLETQYF. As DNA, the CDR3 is TGTGCCAGAAGCTTACGACAGGGATTAGAGACCCAGTACTTC.

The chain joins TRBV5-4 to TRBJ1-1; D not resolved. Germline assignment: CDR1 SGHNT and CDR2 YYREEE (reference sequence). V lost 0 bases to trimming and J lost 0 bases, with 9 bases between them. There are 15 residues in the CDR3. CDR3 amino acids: CASSLGPAMNTEAFF. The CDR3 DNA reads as TGTGCCAGCAGCTTGGGTCCCGCGATGAACACTGAAGCTTTCTTT.

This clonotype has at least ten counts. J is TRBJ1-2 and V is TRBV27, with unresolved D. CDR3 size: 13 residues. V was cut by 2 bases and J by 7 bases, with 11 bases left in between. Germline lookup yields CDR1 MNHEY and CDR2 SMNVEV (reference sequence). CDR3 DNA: TGTGCCAGCAGTTTAAAAACGTCCAGTGGCTACACCTTC. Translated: CASSLKTSSGYTF.

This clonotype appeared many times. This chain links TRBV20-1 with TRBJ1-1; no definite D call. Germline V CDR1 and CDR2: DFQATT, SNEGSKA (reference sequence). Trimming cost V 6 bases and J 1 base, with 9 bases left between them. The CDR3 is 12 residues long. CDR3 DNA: TGCAGTGCGGGCTCGCAGAACACTGAAGCTTTCTTT. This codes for CSAGSQNTEAFF.

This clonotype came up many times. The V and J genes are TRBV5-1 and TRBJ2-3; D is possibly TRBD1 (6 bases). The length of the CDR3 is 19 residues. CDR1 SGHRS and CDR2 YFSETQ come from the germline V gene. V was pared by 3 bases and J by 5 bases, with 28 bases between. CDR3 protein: CASSYRTGMVRSMGDTQYF. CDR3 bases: TGCGCCAGCAGCTACCGCACAGGGATGGTGAGGTCCATGGGAGATACGCAGTATTTT.

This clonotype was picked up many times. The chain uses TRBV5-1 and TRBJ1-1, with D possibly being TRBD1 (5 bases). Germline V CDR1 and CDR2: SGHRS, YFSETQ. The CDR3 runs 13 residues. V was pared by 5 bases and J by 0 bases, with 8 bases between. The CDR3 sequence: CASRSGLNTEAFF. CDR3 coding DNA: TGCGCCAGCAGGTCAGGGCTGAACACTGAAGCTTTCTTT.

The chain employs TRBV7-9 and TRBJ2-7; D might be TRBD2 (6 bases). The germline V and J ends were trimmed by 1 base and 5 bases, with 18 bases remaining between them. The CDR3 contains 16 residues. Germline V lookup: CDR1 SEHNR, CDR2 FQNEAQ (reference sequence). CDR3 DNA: TGTGCCAGCAGCTTAGAAGGGCGGGGCGACCACCACGAGCAGTACTTC. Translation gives CASSLEGRGDHHEQYF.

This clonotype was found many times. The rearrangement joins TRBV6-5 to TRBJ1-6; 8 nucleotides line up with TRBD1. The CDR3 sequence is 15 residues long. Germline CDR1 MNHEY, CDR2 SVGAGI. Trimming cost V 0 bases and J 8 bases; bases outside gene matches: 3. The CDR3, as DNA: TGTGCCAGCAGTTACTCGAACAGGGGGGATTCACCCCTCCACTTT. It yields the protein CASSYSNRGDSPLHF.

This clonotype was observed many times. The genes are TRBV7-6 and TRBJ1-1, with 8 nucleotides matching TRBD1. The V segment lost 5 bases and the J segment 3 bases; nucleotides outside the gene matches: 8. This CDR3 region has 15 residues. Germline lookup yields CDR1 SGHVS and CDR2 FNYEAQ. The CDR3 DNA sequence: TGTGCCAGCAGCGTTCACAGGGGGAGGGACACTGAAGCTTTCTTT. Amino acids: CASSVHRGRDTEAFF.